The entry below describes one TCR beta chain. Its antigen is unknown. Other nucleotide sequences in the sample specify the same CDR3. The source of the sample is a study of shared clonotypes between healthy human individuals. Across the study: Three plates each covered CD4 naive and memory; CD8 naive two, CD8 memory one.

Each replicate PCR on the sorted subsets used 150 to 200 ng DNA (about 30,000 T cell genomes). The method was immunoSEQ multiplex PCR; TCRdb's version includes in-frame clones alone and lacks a portion of them. The top ten hold 0.1% to 0.15% of the sample, which has roughly 2 million clones, over 85% seen once. From germline, CDR1 is GTSNPN and CDR2 SVGIG (reference sequence). CDR3 length equals 13 residues. The ends lost 2 bases at V and 5 bases at J; junction bases unmatched: 5. General study findings and limits: Clonotype sharing among the donors was expected to vary with sequencing depth. In contrast to clonotypes shared by all four donors, non-shared clonotypes had lower generation probabilities.

The chain joins TRBV30 to TRBJ1-2; 7 nucleotides line up with TRBD1. The specimen sequenced was naive CD4+ T cells sorted from blood. Sample subset: CD45RA+ positively selected. The sequence was collected from a man younger than 35 in good health. The CDR3 nucleotides read TGTGCCTGGAGTCGACAGGGATTTTATGGCTACACCTTC. The encoded protein is CAWSRQGFYGYTF.